This is a list of T cell receptor beta chains from one sample in a study of blood T cell repertoires in COVID-19. The assay was immunoSEQ multiplex PCR, and TCRdb's table has in-frame clones only and misses some. The repertoire holds approximately 250,000 clones, around 84% seen once, with approximately 4% in the top ten. The sample was PBMCs or T cells enriched from blood (not recorded which). These receptors were obtained from a man aged 30 to 45 with acute COVID-19. CDR3s include the opening cysteine and the closing phenylalanine or tryptophan. Fields, in order: D gene, clone size, V gene, J gene, CDR3 protein, CDR3 DNA. A D gene is named only where the DNA matches it firmly. Some rows mark clone size as missing; the rest say once, few, many or name a class of expanded clone.

>TRBD1|few|TRBV6-5|TRBJ1-1
CASSHGQGQAFF
TGTGCCAGCAGCCACGGACAGGGCCAGGCTTTCTTT
>TRBD1|.|TRBV20-1|TRBJ1-3
CSATDFGTGAGNTIYF
TGCAGTGCTACTGACTTCGGGACAGGGGCTGGAAACACCATATATTTT
>TRBD1|.|TRBV5-1|TRBJ1-4
CASSSDGQGSKSGKLFF
TGTGCCAGCAGCTCGGACGGACAGGGTTCGAAGTCGGGAAAACTGTTTTTT
>.|.|TRBV10-1|TRBJ2-2
CASSDWGQGGTGELFF
TGCGCCAGCAGTGACTGGGGGCAAGGAGGCACCGGGGAGCTGTTTTTT
>TRBD1|.|TRBV28|TRBJ1-1
CASSQPGTGETNTEAFF
TGTGCCAGCAGTCAACCCGGGACAGGTGAGACCAACACTGAAGCTTTCTTT
>TRBD1|.|TRBV5-4|TRBJ2-1
CASSLRQGNEQFF
TGTGCCAGCAGCTTACGACAGGGGAATGAGCAGTTCTTC
>.|.|TRBV12-3/TRBV12-4|TRBJ1-5
CASSFPPGQPQHF
TGTGCCAGCAGTTTCCCACCAGGTCAGCCCCAGCATTTT
>TRBD1|.|TRBV3-1/TRBV3-2|TRBJ1-3
CASSLTGAIGNTIYF
TGTGCCAGCAGCCTGACAGGGGCTATTGGAAACACCATATATTTT
>TRBD1|.|TRBV6-5|TRBJ1-2
CASRRTGEGYTF
TGTGCCAGCAGAAGGACAGGGGAAGGCTACACCTTC
>.|.|TRBV6-2/TRBV6-3|TRBJ2-1
CASSLQNEQFF
TGTGCCAGCAGCCTACAGAATGAGCAGTTCTTC
>.|.|TRBV4-1|TRBJ2-5
CASSQRQVGNLLQETQYF
TGCGCCAGCAGCCAACGACAGGTCGGGAACCTCTTACAAGAGACCCAGTACTTC
>TRBD1|.|TRBV5-4|TRBJ1-2
CASSGNRGVDYGYTF
TGTGCCAGCAGCGGAAACAGGGGGGTAGACTATGGCTACACCTTC
>TRBD2|.|TRBV7-7|TRBJ2-2
CASSLGTSYTGELFF
TGTGCTAGCAGCTTAGGGACTAGCTATACCGGGGAGCTGTTTTTT
>.|.|TRBV7-2|TRBJ1-4
CASSLAGNEKLFF
TGTGCCAGCAGCCTTGCTGGCAATGAAAAACTGTTTTTT
>TRBD1|.|TRBV13|TRBJ1-1
CASSPRDRAFF
TGTGCCAGCAGCCCTCGGGACAGGGCTTTCTTT
>TRBD1|.|TRBV29-1|TRBJ2-4
CSAPTGLGNIQYF
TGCAGCGCGCCGACAGGGTTGGGAAACATTCAGTACTTC
>.|.|TRBV19|TRBJ1-6
CASSMPGTRTLPLHF
TGTGCCAGTAGTATGCCCGGGACAAGAACTTTACCCCTCCACTTT
>TRBD2|.|TRBV5-6|TRBJ2-3
CASSLRLAGGWSTDTQYF
TGTGCCAGCAGCTTGCGGCTAGCGGGAGGGTGGAGCACAGATACGCAGTATTTT
>.|.|TRBV5-1|TRBJ1-1
CASSSRGGNTEAFF
TGCGCCAGCAGCTCACGCGGGGGGAACACTGAAGCTTTCTTT
>.|.|TRBV11-2|TRBJ2-3
CASSPEVRGDTQYF
TGTGCCAGCAGCCCGGAGGTTAGAGGGGATACGCAGTATTTT
>.|.|TRBV20-1|TRBJ1-5
CSASQGGRSNQPQHF
TGCAGTGCTAGTCAAGGGGGAAGGAGCAATCAGCCCCAGCATTTT
>.|.|TRBV11-1|TRBJ2-3
CASTRSLTDTQYF
TGTGCCAGCACACGGAGTCTCACAGATACGCAGTATTTT
>TRBD2|.|TRBV2|TRBJ2-2
CASSRTLAGGRTGELFF
TGTGCCAGCAGCCGGACTCTAGCGGGGGGGCGAACCGGGGAGCTGTTTTTT
>.|.|TRBV25-1|TRBJ1-6
CASQGPYNSPLHF
TGTGCCAGCCAGGGCCCCTATAATTCACCCCTCCACTTT
>TRBD1|.|TRBV6-1|TRBJ1-4
CASSDGTGFEKLFF
TGTGCCAGCAGTGATGGGACAGGGTTTGAAAAACTGTTTTTT
>.|.|TRBV6-5|TRBJ1-5
CASTLDGMSNQPQHF
TGTGCCAGCACCCTGGACGGGATGAGCAATCAGCCCCAGCATTTT
>.|many|TRBV18|TRBJ1-1
CASSPTGLRNTEAFF
TGTGCCAGCTCACCTACAGGGTTGAGGAACACTGAAGCTTTCTTT
>.|.|TRBV11-2|TRBJ1-6
CASSLDAGQTLHF
TGTGCCAGCAGCTTAGACGCAGGACAGACCCTCCACTTT
>TRBD2|.|TRBV7-2|TRBJ2-1
CASSLGGGSNEQFF
TGTGCCAGCAGCTTAGGTGGCGGGAGTAATGAGCAGTTCTTC
>.|.|TRBV23-1|TRBJ2-4
CASSQIGPGAKNIQYF
TGCGCCAGCAGTCAAATAGGTCCAGGGGCCAAAAACATTCAGTACTTC
>TRBD2|.|TRBV9|TRBJ2-3
CASSATQRDGTQYF
TGTGCCAGCAGCGCCACCCAGCGGGATGGTACGCAGTATTTT
>TRBD1|.|TRBV7-2|TRBJ1-2
CASSSGQVYGYTF
TGTGCCAGCAGCTCCGGACAGGTCTATGGCTACACCTTC
>.|.|TRBV7-8|TRBJ1-1
CASSGRGNTEAFF
TGTGCCAGCAGCGGCAGGGGGAACACTGAAGCTTTCTTT
>TRBD1|once|TRBV18|TRBJ1-2
CASSPPPDRVQNGYTF
TGTGCCAGCTCCCCTCCGCCCGACAGGGTTCAAAATGGCTACACCTTC
>.|few|TRBV12-3/TRBV12-4|TRBJ2-2
CASSFGTGELFF
TGTGCCAGCAGTTTCGGTACCGGGGAGCTGTTTTTT
>.|.|TRBV28|TRBJ2-2
CASSWDNPNTGELFF
TGTGCCAGCAGTTGGGACAACCCGAACACCGGGGAGCTGTTTTTT
>.|.|TRBV4-1|TRBJ1-1
CASSQERLRNTEAFF
TGCGCCAGCAGCCAAGAACGCCTAAGAAACACTGAAGCTTTCTTT